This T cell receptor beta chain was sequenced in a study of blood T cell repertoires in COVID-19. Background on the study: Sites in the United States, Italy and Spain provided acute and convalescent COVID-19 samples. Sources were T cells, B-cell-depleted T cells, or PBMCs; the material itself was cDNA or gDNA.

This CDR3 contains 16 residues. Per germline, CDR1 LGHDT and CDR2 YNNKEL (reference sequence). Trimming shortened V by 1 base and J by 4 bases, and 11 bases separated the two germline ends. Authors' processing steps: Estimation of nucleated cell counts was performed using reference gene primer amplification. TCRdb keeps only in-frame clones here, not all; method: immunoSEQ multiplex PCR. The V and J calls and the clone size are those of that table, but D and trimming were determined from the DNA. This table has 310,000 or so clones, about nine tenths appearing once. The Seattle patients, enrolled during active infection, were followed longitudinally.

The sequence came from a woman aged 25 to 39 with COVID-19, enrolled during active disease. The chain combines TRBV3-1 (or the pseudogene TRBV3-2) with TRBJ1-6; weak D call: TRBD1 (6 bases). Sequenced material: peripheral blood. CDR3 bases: TGTGCCAGCAGCCAAGGTCCGGACAGTTATAATTCACCCCTCCACTTT. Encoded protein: CASSQGPDSYNSPLHF.